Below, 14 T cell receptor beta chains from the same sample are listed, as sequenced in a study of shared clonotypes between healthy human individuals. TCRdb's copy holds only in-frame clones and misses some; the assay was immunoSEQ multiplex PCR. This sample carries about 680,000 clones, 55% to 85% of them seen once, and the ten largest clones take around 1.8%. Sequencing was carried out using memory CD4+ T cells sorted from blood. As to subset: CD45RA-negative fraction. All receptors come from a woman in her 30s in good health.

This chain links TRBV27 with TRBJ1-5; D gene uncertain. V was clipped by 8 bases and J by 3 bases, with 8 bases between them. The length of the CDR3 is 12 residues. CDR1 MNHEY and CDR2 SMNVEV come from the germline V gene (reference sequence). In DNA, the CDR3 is TGTGCCAGCGGGGAGTTCAATCAGCCCCAGCATTTT. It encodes CASGEFNQPQHF.

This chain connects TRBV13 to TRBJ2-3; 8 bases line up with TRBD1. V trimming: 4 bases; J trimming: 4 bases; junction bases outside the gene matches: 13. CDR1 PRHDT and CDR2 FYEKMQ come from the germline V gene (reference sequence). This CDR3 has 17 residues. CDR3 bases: TGTGCCAGCAGCTCCAGAGGACAGGGAATTTTAGCAGATACGCAGTATTTT. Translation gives CASSSRGQGILADTQYF.

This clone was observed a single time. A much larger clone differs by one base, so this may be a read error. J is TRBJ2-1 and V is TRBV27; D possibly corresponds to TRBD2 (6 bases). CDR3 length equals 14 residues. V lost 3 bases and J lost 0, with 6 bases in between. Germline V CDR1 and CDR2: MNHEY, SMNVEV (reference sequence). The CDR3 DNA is TGTGCCAGCAGTTTTAGCGGCTCCTACAATGAGCAGTTCTTC. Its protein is CASSFSGSYNEQFF.

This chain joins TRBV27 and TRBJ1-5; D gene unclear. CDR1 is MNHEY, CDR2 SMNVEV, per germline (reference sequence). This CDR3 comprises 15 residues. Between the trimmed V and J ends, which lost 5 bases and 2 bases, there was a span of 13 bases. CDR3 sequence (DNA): TGTGCCAGCAGTCCTCGGTTCAGACGCAATCAGCCCCAGCATTTT. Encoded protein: CASSPRFRRNQPQHF.

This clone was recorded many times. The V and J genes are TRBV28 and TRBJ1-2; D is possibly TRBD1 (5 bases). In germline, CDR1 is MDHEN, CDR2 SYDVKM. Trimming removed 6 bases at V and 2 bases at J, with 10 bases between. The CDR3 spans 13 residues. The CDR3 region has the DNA TGTGCCAGCAGCCGGACACAAAACTATGGCTACACCTTC. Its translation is CASSRTQNYGYTF.

The CDR3 sequence: CASSEGTVMNQPQHF. The CDR3 DNA reads as TGTGCCAGCAGTGAGGGGACAGTTATGAATCAGCCCCAGCATTTT. The chain has TRBV2 and TRBJ1-5; 7 bases line up with TRBD1. Trimming at V came to 3 bases and at J to 4 bases, leaving 6 bases not matched to a gene. The CDR3 contains 15 residues. CDR1 and CDR2 (germline): SNHLY, FYNNEI.

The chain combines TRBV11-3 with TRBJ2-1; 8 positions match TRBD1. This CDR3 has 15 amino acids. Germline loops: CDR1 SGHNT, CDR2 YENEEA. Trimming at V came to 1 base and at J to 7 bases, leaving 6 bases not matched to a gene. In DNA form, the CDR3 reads TGTGCCAGCAGCTTAGGGACAGGGTTGGTAAATGAGCAGTTCTTC. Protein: CASSLGTGLVNEQFF.

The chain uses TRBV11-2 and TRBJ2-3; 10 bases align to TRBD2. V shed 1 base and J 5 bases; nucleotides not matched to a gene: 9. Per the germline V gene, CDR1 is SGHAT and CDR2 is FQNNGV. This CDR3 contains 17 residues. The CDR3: CASSLVPSGRDGDTQYF. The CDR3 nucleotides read TGTGCCAGCAGCTTAGTTCCTAGCGGGAGAGATGGAGATACGCAGTATTTT.

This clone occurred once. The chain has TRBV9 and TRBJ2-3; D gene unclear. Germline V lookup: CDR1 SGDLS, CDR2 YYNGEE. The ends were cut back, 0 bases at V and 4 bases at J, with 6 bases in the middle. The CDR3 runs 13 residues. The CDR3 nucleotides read TGTGCCAGCAGCGTAGAAGGACCAGATACGCAGTATTTT. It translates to CASSVEGPDTQYF.

In DNA, the CDR3 is TGTGCCAGCATCACCGGCTCTAGCGCTCGGAGCTCCTACGAGCAGTACTTC. It codes for CASITGSSARSSYEQYF. The genes are TRBV18 and TRBJ2-7, with a possible D match to TRBD2 (6 bases). Germline CDR1 and CDR2: KGHSH and LQKENI. The CDR3 runs to 17 residues. V shed 8 bases and J shed 0 bases, with 23 bases lying between them.

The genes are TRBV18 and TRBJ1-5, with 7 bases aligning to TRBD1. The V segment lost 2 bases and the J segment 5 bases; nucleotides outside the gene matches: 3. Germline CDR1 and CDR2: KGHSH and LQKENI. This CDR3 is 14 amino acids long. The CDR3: CASSPGTDDQPQHF. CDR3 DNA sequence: TGTGCCAGCTCACCAGGGACAGATGATCAGCCCCAGCATTTT.

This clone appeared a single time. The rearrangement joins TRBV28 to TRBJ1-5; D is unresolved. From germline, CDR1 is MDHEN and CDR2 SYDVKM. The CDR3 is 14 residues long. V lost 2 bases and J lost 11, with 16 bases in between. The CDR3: CASSLLGRFGAQHF. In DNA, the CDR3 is TGTGCCAGCAGTTTACTCGGACGGTTTGGGGCCCAGCATTTT.

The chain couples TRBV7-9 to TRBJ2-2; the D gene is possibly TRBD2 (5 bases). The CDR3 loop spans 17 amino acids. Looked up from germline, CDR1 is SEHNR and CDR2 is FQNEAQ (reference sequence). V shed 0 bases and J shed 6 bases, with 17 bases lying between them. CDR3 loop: CASSLALGGPVSGELFF. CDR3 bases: TGTGCCAGCAGCTTAGCGTTAGGCGGGCCCGTCTCCGGGGAGCTGTTTTTT.

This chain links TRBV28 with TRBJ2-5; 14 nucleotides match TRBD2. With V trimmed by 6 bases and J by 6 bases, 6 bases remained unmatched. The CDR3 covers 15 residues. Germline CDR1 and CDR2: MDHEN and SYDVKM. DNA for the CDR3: TGTGCCAGCAGCCGGGGGACTAGCGGGAGAAAGACCCAGTACTTC. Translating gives CASSRGTSGRKTQYF. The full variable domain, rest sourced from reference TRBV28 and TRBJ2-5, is DVKVTQSSRYLVKRTGEKVFLECVQDMDHENMFWYRQDPGLGLRLIYFSYDVKMKEKGDIPEGYSVSREKKERFSLILESASTNQTSMYLCASSRGTSGRKTQYFGPGTRLLVL.